Shown below are 15 T cell receptor beta chains from a single sample sequenced in a study of T-cell memory formation after mild COVID-19. TCRdb re-called the 5' RACE reads with MiXCR, one entry per CDR3 protein. Seen here are some 120,000 distinct CDR3 sequences, approximately 17% observed once, and the top ten hold 5% to 5.5%. Sequenced material: PBMCs or a T cell subset sorted from them (not recorded which). These receptors came from a man between 18 and 35 years old who had mild COVID-19 (a few samples of this study predate the infection). Cell type and time point are not known.

This clonotype showed up many times. This chain links TRBV5-5 with TRBJ2-4; D is unclear. Trimming stripped 0 bases from V and 9 bases from J, with 13 bases between. This CDR3 is built from 14 residues. The germline V gene has CDR1 SGHKS and CDR2 YYEKEE (reference sequence). CDR3 loop: CASSLELGLGIQYF. DNA for the CDR3: TGTGCCAGCAGCTTGGAGCTGGGTTTGGGCATTCAGTACTTC.

V and J are TRBV7-2 and TRBJ2-3; D is possibly TRBD2 (6 bases). Trimming shortened V by 3 bases and J by 2 bases, and 9 bases separated the two germline ends. CDR3 length: 14 residues. CDR1 and CDR2 from the germline V gene are SGHTA and FQGNSA. The CDR3 DNA is TGTGCCAGCAGCTTCGGCGGGAACACAGATACGCAGTATTTT. It encodes CASSFGGNTDTQYF.

The DNA of the CDR3 is TGCGCCAGCAGCTTGGAAGGGGGGCGAGAGACCCAGTACTTC. It yields the protein CASSLEGGRETQYF. The gene calls are TRBV5-1 and TRBJ2-5, with D perhaps assigned TRBD1 or TRBD2 (6 bases each). The germline V and J ends were trimmed by 0 bases and 4 bases, with 10 bases remaining between them. Looked up from germline, CDR1 is SGHRS and CDR2 is YFSETQ. The CDR3 covers 14 residues.

This chain links TRBV7-2 with TRBJ2-5, with D possibly matching TRBD2 (6 bases). V lost 6 bases to trimming and J lost 2 bases, with 10 bases between them. CDR1 is SGHTA, CDR2 FQGNSA, per germline. CDR3 length equals 13 residues. CDR3 sequence: CASRGTAQETQYF. The DNA for the CDR3 is TGTGCCAGCAGGGGGACTGCACAAGAGACCCAGTACTTC.

This clonotype was detected only a few times. The V gene is TRBV10-2, the J gene TRBJ2-3; 7 bases match TRBD2. The CDR3 totals 11 residues. CDR1 is WSHSY, CDR2 SAAADI, per germline. Losses at the gene ends were 6 bases for V and 6 bases for J; bases not matched to a gene: 0. The CDR3 here is CASRLADTQYF. CDR3 bases: TGCGCCAGCAGACTAGCGGATACGCAGTATTTT.

This chain links TRBV10-3 with TRBJ1-1, with no clear D. The CDR3 is made up of 15 amino acids. In germline, CDR1 is ENHRY, CDR2 SYGVKD. Trimming shortened V by 6 bases and J by 5 bases, and 19 bases separated the two germline ends. CDR3 loop: CAISKGRTVATEAFF. The CDR3 DNA reads as TGTGCCATCAGCAAAGGACGGACCGTCGCGACTGAAGCTTTCTTT.

The sample holds a few counts of this clonotype. This chain connects TRBV4-3 to TRBJ2-1; 7 nucleotides line up with TRBD2. V shed 1 base and J 9 bases; nucleotides not matched to a gene: 12. This CDR3 comprises 16 residues. The germline V gene encodes CDR1 LGHNA and CDR2 YSLEER. In DNA form, the CDR3 reads TGCGCCAGCAGCCAAGTGTGGCGGGGGATTAATACTGAGCAGTTCTTC. Translation gives CASSQVWRGINTEQFF.

V is TRBV6-5 and J is TRBJ1-2, with D possibly being TRBD1 (5 bases). V was trimmed by 2 bases and J by 5 bases, leaving 12 bases between them. The CDR3 covers 14 residues. The germline gives CDR1 MNHEY, CDR2 SVGAGI. CDR3 nucleotides: TGTGCCAGCAGTTACACCGACAGAAGATATGGCTACACCTTC. Residues: CASSYTDRRYGYTF.

The chain has TRBV12-3 or TRBV12-4 and TRBJ1-5, with D possibly being TRBD1 (5 bases). Trimming left V 5 bases short and J 7 bases short, with 15 bases between. The CDR3 extends over 14 amino acids. As DNA, the CDR3 is TGTGCCAGCAGTGGGACGGTCAGCGGACAGCCCCAGCATTTT. Residues: CASSGTVSGQPQHF.

Only a few counts were recorded for this clonotype. The V and J genes are TRBV7-3 and TRBJ2-3, with D perhaps TRBD2 (7 bases). Germline assignment: CDR1 SGHTA and CDR2 FQGTGA. This CDR3 comprises 13 residues. Trimming removed 5 bases at V and 11 bases at J, with 17 bases between. CDR3 sequence: CASSRDYLGGQYF. The CDR3 region has the DNA TGTGCCAGCAGCAGGGACTACCTAGGGGGGCAGTATTTT.

In this sample, this clonotype turned up a few times. This sequence joins TRBV4-3 and TRBJ1-4; D not resolved. V was cut by 0 bases and J by 0 bases, with 8 bases left in between. This CDR3 is 16 amino acids long. Germline CDR1 is LGHNA and CDR2 is YSLEER. CDR3 sequence reads: CASSQDFVTTNEKLFF. The CDR3, as DNA: TGCGCCAGCAGCCAAGATTTTGTGACAACTAATGAAAAACTGTTTTTT.

This clonotype was seen only a few times. The chain is built from TRBV5-4 and TRBJ2-7; tentative D call: TRBD2 (6 bases). V lost 2 bases, J lost 1 base, and 13 bases lay in between. The germline V gene encodes CDR1 SGHNT and CDR2 YYREEE (reference sequence). CDR3 length equals 15 residues. The CDR3 loop reads CASSFGGSRSYEQYV. In nucleotides, the CDR3 is TGTGCCAGCAGCTTCGGGGGTTCGAGGTCCTACGAGCAGTACGTC.

This clonotype was counted only a few times. J is TRBJ2-1 and V is TRBV20-1; D remains ambiguous. In germline, CDR1 is DFQATT, CDR2 SNEGSKA (reference sequence). Trimming shortened V by 2 bases and J by 0 bases, and 11 bases separated the two germline ends. This CDR3 is built from 15 residues. DNA of the CDR3: TGCAGTGCTAGAAGGTGGACGGGCTCCTACAATGAGCAGTTCTTC. This codes for CSARRWTGSYNEQFF.

The rearrangement uses TRBV7-8 and TRBJ2-3; 7 bases are shared with TRBD1. Germline trimming cut 5 bases from V and 7 bases from J; bases unmatched to any gene: 6. The germline gives CDR1 SGHVS, CDR2 FQNEAQ. CDR3 length: 13 residues. The CDR3 loop is CASSLGTANTQYF. The CDR3 region has the DNA TGTGCCAGCAGCCTGGGGACAGCAAATACGCAGTATTTT.

The gene calls are TRBV20-1 and TRBJ2-2; 7 nucleotides match TRBD1. The CDR3 contains 15 residues. CDR1 DFQATT and CDR2 SNEGSKA come from the germline V gene (reference sequence). V was clipped by 0 bases and J by 5 bases; unmatched bases: 6. Here the CDR3 DNA reads TGCAGTGCTAGAGATTTCTCCAGGGGGACCGGGGAGCTGTTTTTT. Translated, it gives CSARDFSRGTGELFF.